These 23 T cell receptor beta chains originate from one sample sequenced in a study of blood T cell repertoires in COVID-19. Assay used: immunoSEQ multiplex PCR; TCRdb lists only in-frame clones, some missing. The sample includes approximately 100,000 clones, about 88% of them seen just once. Sequencing was carried out using peripheral blood. The receptors here all came from a woman aged 80 or over with active COVID-19.

On this clone: This sample also contains other DNA sequences that code for the same CDR3. V is TRBV5-1 and J is TRBJ2-5, with a weak D call TRBD1 (5 bases). Germline CDR1 reads SGHRS; CDR2 reads YFSETQ. CDR3 length: 14 residues. V was pared by 0 bases and J by 4 bases, with 10 bases between. The chain's CDR3 is CASSLAGQGETQYF. The CDR3 DNA reads as TGCGCCAGCAGCTTGGCAGGGCAAGGAGAGACCCAGTACTTC.

This clone has only one observation. This sequence joins TRBV6-2 or TRBV6-3 and TRBJ2-3, with 13 nucleotides matching TRBD2. This CDR3 contains 17 residues. Germline trimming cut 3 bases from V and 3 bases from J; bases unmatched to any gene: 6. Per the germline V gene, CDR1 is MNHEY and CDR2 is SVGEGT. The CDR3 protein is CASSYHRTSGSTDTQYF. For the CDR3, the DNA is TGTGCCAGCAGTTATCATAGGACTAGCGGGAGTACAGATACGCAGTATTTT.

The V call is TRBV18, the J call TRBJ1-6; no clear D gene. Germline CDR1 is KGHSH and CDR2 is LQKENI. The CDR3 totals 14 residues. V shed 3 bases and J shed 6 bases, with 9 bases lying between them. Here the CDR3 reads CASSPVTRNSPLHF. The CDR3 region has the DNA TGTGCCAGCTCACCTGTCACTCGTAATTCACCCCTCCACTTT.

This clone was detected once. V usage is TRBV5-1 and J usage is TRBJ2-1, with TRBD1 matching 8 bases. J was trimmed by 5 bases and V by 5 bases; bases with no gene match: 3. Germline CDR1 is SGHRS and CDR2 is YFSETQ. The CDR3 extends over 13 amino acids. The DNA for the CDR3 is TGCGCCAGCAGTGGACAGGGAGACAATGAGCAGTTCTTC. It translates to CASSGQGDNEQFF.

The J gene is TRBJ2-3, the V gene TRBV6-2 or TRBV6-3, with D perhaps matching TRBD2 (6 bases). The CDR3 spans 14 residues. Trimming pared 2 bases from V and 2 bases from J, leaving 8 bases between. In germline, CDR1 is MNHEY, CDR2 SVGEGT. CDR3 amino acids: CASSYGGFTDTQYF. DNA of the CDR3: TGTGCCAGCAGTTACGGGGGGTTCACAGATACGCAGTATTTT.

V gene TRBV5-1 combines with J gene TRBJ2-1; 8 bases align to TRBD2. CDR1 SGHRS and CDR2 YFSETQ come from the germline V gene. CDR3 length: 15 amino acids. Germline trimming cut 7 bases from V and 0 bases from J; bases unmatched to any gene: 6. The CDR3 protein is CASRVAGGSYNEQFF. The CDR3 DNA reads as TGCGCCAGCCGCGTGGCGGGAGGCTCCTACAATGAGCAGTTCTTC.

The genes are TRBV19 and TRBJ1-1, with D hard to call. The CDR3 runs to 14 residues. Trimming pared 4 bases from V and 3 bases from J, leaving 12 bases between. Per the germline V gene, CDR1 is LNHDA and CDR2 is SQIVND (reference sequence). CDR3 amino acids: CASSTAPGYTEAFF. In DNA, the CDR3 is TGTGCCAGTAGTACGGCCCCCGGGTACACTGAAGCTTTCTTT.

V usage is TRBV7-9 and J usage is TRBJ1-5; 8 bases are shared with TRBD1. The CDR3 is 13 amino acids. Germline V gene lookup returns CDR1 SEHNR and CDR2 FQNEAQ (reference sequence). V trimming: 5 bases; J trimming: 7 bases; junction bases outside the gene matches: 4. The CDR3 loop reads CASSPGGVQPQHF. CDR3 coding DNA: TGTGCCAGCAGCCCAGGGGGCGTGCAGCCCCAGCATTTT.

This chain uses TRBV18 with TRBJ2-3; 9 nucleotides line up with TRBD2. The CDR3 totals 15 residues. J lost 6 bases, V lost 0 bases, and 4 bases had no gene match. Germline lookup yields CDR1 KGHSH and CDR2 LQKENI. The CDR3 DNA is TGTGCCAGCTCACCACCCGCGGGAGGGACGGATACGCAGTATTTT. Translating gives CASSPPAGGTDTQYF.

This clone was found once. The chain links TRBV28 to TRBJ1-4, with 8 bases lining up with TRBD1. Germline loops: CDR1 MDHEN, CDR2 SYDVKM. The trim removed 5 bases at V and 7 bases at J, leaving 9 bases unmatched. This CDR3 has 15 amino acids. CDR3 residues: CASSTLGQGAEKLFF. The DNA of the CDR3 is TGTGCCAGCAGTACCCTCGGACAGGGAGCTGAAAAACTGTTTTTT.

The chain carries TRBV30 and TRBJ2-2, with D possibly TRBD2 on 5 matching bases. This CDR3 region has 11 residues. Trimming pared 5 bases from V and 7 bases from J, leaving 8 bases between. Germline assignment: CDR1 GTSNPN and CDR2 SVGIG (reference sequence). The CDR3 DNA is TGTGCCTGGTCCGACTACGGGGAGCTGTTTTTT. Protein: CAWSDYGELFF. The full variable domain, completed using reference TRBV30 and TRBJ2-2, is SQTIHQWPATLVQPVGSPLSLECTVEGTSNPNLYWYRQAAGRGLQLLFYSVGIGQISSEVPQNLSASRPQDRQFILSSKKLLLSDSGFYLCAWSDYGELFFGEGSRLTVL.

The chain links TRBV19 to TRBJ1-5, with unresolved D. CDR3 length: 14 residues. Germline CDR1 and CDR2: LNHDA and SQIVND (reference sequence). The ends were cut back, 6 bases at V and 3 bases at J, with 12 bases in the middle. This CDR3 is CASSPAGFNQPQHF. The CDR3 DNA reads as TGTGCCAGTAGCCCGGCGGGTTTCAATCAGCCCCAGCATTTT. Together with reference TRBV19 and TRBJ1-5, the CDR3 gives the full variable domain: DGGITQSPKYLFRKEGQNVTLSCEQNLNHDAMYWYRQDPGQGLRLIYYSQIVNDFQKGDIAEGYSVSREKKESFPLTVTSAQKNPTAFYLCASSPAGFNQPQHFGDGTRLSIL.

The V gene is TRBV19, the J gene TRBJ2-1; 7 bases agree with TRBD2. CDR3 length equals 16 residues. The V segment lost 5 bases and the J segment 3 bases; nucleotides outside the gene matches: 10. CDR1 and CDR2 (germline): LNHDA, SQIVND (reference sequence). CDR3 bases: TGTGCCAGTAGTCTAACGACTAGCAATATCTACAATGAGCAGTTCTTC. Translating gives CASSLTTSNIYNEQFF.

The J gene is TRBJ2-7, the V gene TRBV3-1 (or the pseudogene TRBV3-2), with 11 bases matching TRBD2. Trimming cost V 4 bases and J 2 bases; bases outside gene matches: 16. CDR3 size: 19 residues. Germline V gene lookup returns CDR1 LGHDT and CDR2 YNNKEL (reference sequence). CDR3 region: CASSPPRPGLAEEAYEQYF. The CDR3 DNA sequence: TGTGCCAGCAGCCCACCTCGACCGGGACTAGCGGAGGAGGCCTACGAGCAGTACTTC.

The chain is built from TRBV27 and TRBJ2-2; the match to TRBD2 covers 9 bases. The CDR3 runs 15 residues. Germline values: CDR1 MNHEY, CDR2 SMNVEV (reference sequence). V shed 5 bases and J 1 base; nucleotides not matched to a gene: 2. The CDR3 spells CASSQAGGNTGELFF. The CDR3 coding sequence is TGTGCCAGCAGTCAAGCGGGGGGGAACACCGGGGAGCTGTTTTTT.

The chain links TRBV18 to TRBJ2-3; D perhaps matches TRBD2 (6 bases). Germline V CDR1 and CDR2: KGHSH, LQKENI. This CDR3 has 15 amino acids. V was clipped by 1 base and J by 0 bases, with 8 bases between them. In nucleotides, the CDR3 is TGTGCCAGCTCACCACTCGGGGGTAGCACAGATACGCAGTATTTT. Protein product: CASSPLGGSTDTQYF. The full variable domain, completed using reference TRBV18 and TRBJ2-3, is NAGVMQNPRHLVRRRGQEARLRCSPMKGHSHVYWYRQLPEEGLKFMVYLQKENIIDESGMPKERFSAEFPKEGPSILRIQQVVRGDSAAYFCASSPLGGSTDTQYFGPGTRLTVL.

The V call is TRBV18, the J call TRBJ1-2, with a possible D match to TRBD1 (6 bases). Germline-derived CDR1 and CDR2 are KGHSH and LQKENI. V shed 2 bases and J shed 3 bases, with 16 bases lying between them. The CDR3 contains 16 residues. The CDR3 DNA sequence: TGTGCCAGCTCACCAACAGGGCCTCCTTCCCACTATGGCTACACCTTC. Its protein product is CASSPTGPPSHYGYTF.

The J gene is TRBJ2-1, the V gene TRBV28; 8 bases align to TRBD2. Looked up from germline, CDR1 is MDHEN and CDR2 is SYDVKM. The CDR3 has 16 amino acids. V lost 3 bases, J lost 0 bases, and 4 bases stayed unmatched. The CDR3 bases are TGTGCCAGCAGTTTCAGAAGCGGGAGCTCCTACAATGAGCAGTTCTTC. Translated: CASSFRSGSSYNEQFF. Combining the CDR3 with reference TRBV28 and TRBJ2-1 gives the whole variable domain DVKVTQSSRYLVKRTGEKVFLECVQDMDHENMFWYRQDPGLGLRLIYFSYDVKMKEKGDIPEGYSVSREKKERFSLILESASTNQTSMYLCASSFRSGSSYNEQFFGPGTRLTVL.

V and J are TRBV4-1 and TRBJ2-1; TRBD2 agrees at 11 bases. Germline V gives CDR1 MGHRA, CDR2 YSYEKL. The CDR3 loop spans 17 amino acids. Trimming took 1 base from V and 0 from J; bases not matched to a gene: 2. The CDR3 nucleotides are TGCGCCAGCAGCCAAGCCGGACTAGCGGGCTCCTACAATGAGCAGTTCTTC. Its translation: CASSQAGLAGSYNEQFF.

This clone appeared once. This chain connects TRBV29-1 to TRBJ2-7; TRBD1 matches at 7 bases. Losses at the gene ends were 6 bases for V and 4 bases for J; bases not matched to a gene: 9. The germline CDR1 and CDR2 sequences are SQVTM and ANQGSEA. CDR3 length equals 13 residues. The CDR3 here is CSVAWTGNYEQYF. As DNA, the CDR3 is TGCAGCGTAGCTTGGACAGGAAATTACGAGCAGTACTTC.

The chain carries TRBV28 and TRBJ1-4; D unclear. V dropped 8 bases and J dropped 8 bases, with 12 bases sitting between them. CDR1 and CDR2 from the germline V gene are MDHEN and SYDVKM. The CDR3 covers 12 residues. The CDR3 region has the DNA TGTGCCAGCTCCACCGGGAAGGAAAAACTGTTTTTT. This gives the protein CASSTGKEKLFF.

This clone was observed a handful of times. The gene calls are TRBV30 and TRBJ2-3; TRBD2 matches at 10 bases. Per the germline V gene, CDR1 is GTSNPN and CDR2 is SVGIG (reference sequence). The CDR3 sequence is 14 residues long. V was clipped by 4 bases and J by 4 bases; unmatched bases: 5. This CDR3 is CAWKASGSPDTQYF. In DNA form, the CDR3 reads TGTGCCTGGAAGGCTAGCGGGAGCCCAGATACGCAGTATTTT.

The chain employs TRBV5-4 and TRBJ2-4; 7 nucleotides agree with TRBD1. The germline V gene has CDR1 SGHNT and CDR2 YYREEE (reference sequence). The CDR3 runs 14 residues. Trimming removed 6 bases from V and 7 bases from J; junction bases left unmatched: 10. The CDR3 protein is CASTEGARSNIQYF. CDR3 sequence (DNA): TGTGCCAGCACCGAGGGGGCCCGGAGTAACATTCAGTACTTC.